Shown below are 26 T cell receptor beta chains from a single sample sequenced in a study of cytomegalovirus exposure and HLA in healthy donors. 60 Vbeta and 13 Jbeta primers were used in PCR. Profiled with immunoSEQ multiplex PCR; TCRdb holds only in-frame clones, not every one. This sample's clone table lists approximately 110,000 clones. The specimen sequenced was PBMCs. Source of these receptors: a man over 45 in good health and CMV-seronegative.

The chain is built from TRBV7-2 and TRBJ2-5; D might be TRBD2 (5 bases). CDR3 length equals 14 residues. The germline V gene has CDR1 SGHTA and CDR2 FQGNSA. V lost 5 bases and J lost 5, with 15 bases in between. The CDR3 coding sequence is TGTGCCAGCAGCCCTATTACTAGGTTTGAGACCCAGTACTTC. Protein sequence: CASSPITRFETQYF. The full variable domain, with the rest looked up from reference TRBV7-2 and TRBJ2-5, is GAGVSQSPSNKVTEKGKDVELRCDPISGHTALYWYRQSLGQGLEFLIYFQGNSAPDKSGLPSDRFSAERTGGSVSTLTIQRTQQEDSAVYLCASSPITRFETQYFGPGTRLLVL.

V and J are TRBV5-1 and TRBJ2-1; 7 bases align to TRBD1. V shed 3 bases, J shed 6 bases, and the junction held 6 bases outside the gene matches. This CDR3 comprises 14 residues. Germline V lookup: CDR1 SGHRS, CDR2 YFSETQ. The DNA of the CDR3 is TGCGCCAGCAGCTCGGGACAGCTTATCAATGAGCAGTTCTTC. Translating it yields CASSSGQLINEQFF.

The CDR3 nucleotides read TGTGCCAGTTATTGGACAGTAATCTCTGGGGCCAACGTCCTGACTTTC. Translation: CASYWTVISGANVLTF. The chain links TRBV7-2 to TRBJ2-6, with D possibly matching TRBD1 (6 bases). The V end lost 9 bases, the J end lost 0 bases, and 15 bases lay between the germline ends. This CDR3 is built from 16 residues. Germline lookup yields CDR1 SGHTA and CDR2 FQGNSA.

The chain is built from TRBV7-2 and TRBJ1-1; D remains ambiguous. There are 14 residues in the CDR3. CDR1 is SGHTA and CDR2 is FQGNSA in the germline V gene. V was pared by 1 base and J by 0 bases, with 6 bases between. CDR3 sequence: CASSLVYMNTEAFF. CDR3 bases: TGTGCCAGCAGCTTAGTTTACATGAACACTGAAGCTTTCTTT.

This rearrangement joins TRBV6-1 to TRBJ1-5; possibly TRBD1 for D (6 bases). This CDR3 has 14 amino acids. Germline CDR1 reads MNHNS; CDR2 reads SASEGT. V lost 5 bases and J lost 1, with 9 bases in between. CDR3 coding DNA: TGTGCCAGCAGTAAGCAGGGGAGCAATCAGCCCCAGCATTTT. Translation gives CASSKQGSNQPQHF.

The chain joins TRBV14 to TRBJ1-1; 7 nucleotides agree with TRBD1. Germline V lookup: CDR1 SGHDN, CDR2 FVKESK. The CDR3 covers 13 residues. Unmatched junction bases numbered 10, after V lost 4 bases and J lost 11 bases. The CDR3 loop is CASSLLQGSAAFF. CDR3 DNA: TGTGCCAGCAGCCTATTACAGGGGTCGGCGGCTTTCTTT.

The chain is built from TRBV29-1 and TRBJ1-1, with a tentative D call TRBD1 (6 bases). The germline V and J ends were trimmed by 4 bases and 1 base, with 13 bases remaining between them. This CDR3 is 14 amino acids long. Germline V gene data show CDR1 as SQVTM and CDR2 as ANQGSEA. The CDR3 DNA is TGCAGCGTTGTAAAGGACAGCTCGAACACTGAAGCTTTCTTT. It specifies CSVVKDSSNTEAFF.

The chain is built from TRBV5-1 and TRBJ1-4; 11 bases are a match to TRBD1. V was pared by 4 bases and J by 4 bases, with 3 bases of the junction left unmatched. Germline assignment: CDR1 SGHRS and CDR2 YFSETQ. This CDR3 comprises 15 residues. The CDR3 nucleotides read TGCGCCAGCAGCCACGGGACAGGGGGTAATGAAAAACTGTTTTTT. The encoded protein is CASSHGTGGNEKLFF. Variable domain in full (rest from reference TRBV5-1 and TRBJ1-4): KAGVTQTPRYLIKTRGQQVTLSCSPISGHRSVSWYQQTPGQGLQFLFEYFSETQRNKGNFPGRFSGRQFSNSRSEMNVSTLELGDSALYLCASSHGTGGNEKLFFGSGTQLSVL.

The chain couples TRBV18 to TRBJ2-1; a weak D match, TRBD1 (5 bases). V was shortened by 3 bases and J by 3 bases, with 9 bases between the two germline ends. This CDR3 is built from 14 residues. Germline CDR1 KGHSH, CDR2 LQKENI. The DNA of the CDR3 is TGTGCCAGCTCACCTGACAGCTTCTACAATGAGCAGTTCTTC. It encodes CASSPDSFYNEQFF.

The chain carries TRBV6-5 and TRBJ2-1; tentatively, D is TRBD1 (6 bases). V was clipped by 0 bases and J by 7 bases, with 13 bases between them. The CDR3 covers 15 residues. CDR1 is MNHEY, CDR2 SVGAGI, per germline. CDR3 region: CASSYSGQVGNEQFF. DNA of the CDR3: TGTGCCAGCAGTTACTCGGGACAAGTTGGTAATGAGCAGTTCTTC.

The chain links TRBV5-6 to TRBJ2-1; perhaps TRBD1 as D (6 bases). V was shortened by 5 bases and J by 6 bases, with 18 bases between the two germline ends. The CDR3 is made up of 15 amino acids. Germline V CDR1 and CDR2: SGHDT, YYEEEE. In DNA, the CDR3 is TGTGCCAGCAGATCCCGGGACATAAAAGGCAATGAGCAGTTCTTC. Encoded protein: CASRSRDIKGNEQFF.

The genes are TRBV5-1 and TRBJ1-3, with a possible D match to TRBD1 (6 bases). Trimming removed 0 bases at V and 3 bases at J, with 13 bases between. Germline V gene sequence: CDR1 SGHRS, CDR2 YFSETQ. This CDR3 is 16 amino acids long. CDR3 sequence reads: CASSLAGGLGGNTIYF. DNA for the CDR3: TGCGCCAGCAGCTTGGCCGGGGGGCTGGGTGGAAACACCATATATTTT. Full variable domain (remainder filled in from reference TRBV5-1 and TRBJ1-3): KAGVTQTPRYLIKTRGQQVTLSCSPISGHRSVSWYQQTPGQGLQFLFEYFSETQRNKGNFPGRFSGRQFSNSRSEMNVSTLELGDSALYLCASSLAGGLGGNTIYFGEGSWLTVV.

This chain connects TRBV6-5 to TRBJ1-5, with TRBD1 as a possible D gene (6 bases). Germline V gene lookup returns CDR1 MNHEY and CDR2 SVGAGI. Between the trimmed V and J ends, which lost 5 bases and 4 bases, there was a span of 15 bases. The CDR3 is made up of 15 amino acids. The CDR3 loop reads CASSKTGLINQPQHF. The CDR3 nucleotides read TGTGCCAGCAGTAAAACAGGGCTCATTAATCAGCCCCAGCATTTT.

The chain combines TRBV9 with TRBJ2-3; 7 bases align to TRBD1. Trimming took 3 bases from V and 2 from J; bases not matched to a gene: 6. Germline V gene lookup returns CDR1 SGDLS and CDR2 YYNGEE. This CDR3 is 15 amino acids long. The CDR3 reads CASSGRDSHTDTQYF. The CDR3 nucleotides read TGTGCCAGCAGCGGCCGGGACAGCCACACAGATACGCAGTATTTT.

The J gene is TRBJ1-1, the V gene TRBV5-1; 9 nucleotides line up with TRBD1. The V and J ends lost 0 bases and 4 bases, in that order; junction bases with no gene match: 7. Germline V gene lookup returns CDR1 SGHRS and CDR2 YFSETQ. This CDR3 region has 16 residues. Here the CDR3 reads CASSLERTGAGTEAFF. The CDR3 DNA is TGCGCCAGCAGCTTGGAGAGGACAGGGGCGGGCACTGAAGCTTTCTTT.

The chain joins TRBV7-9 to TRBJ1-1, with 9 bases aligning to TRBD1. Per germline, CDR1 SEHNR and CDR2 FQNEAQ (reference sequence). This CDR3 has 17 amino acids. Germline trimming cut 4 bases from V and 2 bases from J; bases unmatched to any gene: 11. The DNA of the CDR3 is TGTGCCAGCAGCTCCCCTCACCCGGGACAGGGAAACACTGAAGCTTTCTTT. Encoded protein: CASSSPHPGQGNTEAFF.

This chain connects TRBV9 to TRBJ1-6; 7 positions agree with TRBD1. Germline CDR1 reads SGDLS; CDR2 reads YYNGEE. Trimming at V came to 4 bases and at J to 7 bases, leaving 8 bases not matched to a gene. This CDR3 spans 15 amino acids. Here the CDR3 DNA reads TGTGCCAGCAGCACCTCCGGGACAGCAAATTCACCCCTCCACTTT. The encoded protein is CASSTSGTANSPLHF.

The chain joins TRBV11-2 to TRBJ1-3, with 7 bases that match TRBD1. This CDR3 is built from 14 residues. V gave up 4 bases and J gave up 7 bases; unmatched junction bases: 7. Germline-derived CDR1 and CDR2 are SGHAT and FQNNGV. The chain's CDR3 is CASSSDRVVNTIYF. The DNA for the CDR3 is TGTGCCAGCAGCTCAGACAGGGTGGTGAACACCATATATTTT.

V and J are TRBV9 and TRBJ2-5, with D possibly matching TRBD2 (5 bases). Germline CDR1 and CDR2: SGDLS and YYNGEE. Trimming took 2 bases from V and 3 from J, leaving 8 bases between them. This CDR3 region has 13 residues. The CDR3 nucleotides are TGTGCCAGCAGCGTCCGGGGAGAAGAGACCCAGTACTTC. As protein: CASSVRGEETQYF.

For this clone: At one boundary the junction diverges from the germline segment, which might be a read error. The V and J genes are TRBV6-4 and TRBJ2-7, with D unresolved. Looked up from germline, CDR1 is MRHNA and CDR2 is SNTAGT. CDR3 length: 9 residues. CDR3: CATMAPVGF. CDR3 coding DNA: TGTGCCACCATGGCCCCCGTTGGCTTC.

The chain couples TRBV4-3 to TRBJ1-2; D possibly corresponds to TRBD1 (6 bases). Germline assignment: CDR1 LGHNA and CDR2 YSLEER. V was pared by 4 bases and J by 4 bases, with 10 bases between. The CDR3 contains 13 residues. CDR3 in amino acids: CASSPGQSYGYTF. CDR3 nucleotides: TGCGCCAGCAGCCCTGGACAGAGCTATGGCTACACCTTC.

The V call is TRBV5-5, the J call TRBJ2-1; TRBD2 is a possible D gene (7 bases). This CDR3 has 14 amino acids. Per the germline V gene, CDR1 is SGHKS and CDR2 is YYEKEE (reference sequence). Deletions cut 0 bases from V and 9 bases from J, with 13 bases between. The CDR3 DNA reads TGTGCCAGCAGCTTGGTTGGGGGGGCCGGTGAGCAGTTCTTC. It encodes CASSLVGGAGEQFF.

CDR3 nucleotides: TGTGCCAGCAGCTTGGCGGGATCCTCCTACAATGAGCAGTTCTTC. Translation: CASSLAGSSYNEQFF. This chain links TRBV7-3 with TRBJ2-1; D is possibly TRBD2 (6 bases). Between the trimmed V and J ends, which lost 3 bases and 0 bases, there was a span of 9 bases. The CDR3 is 15 amino acids. Germline-derived CDR1 and CDR2 are SGHTA and FQGTGA. The full variable domain, with the rest looked up from reference TRBV7-3 and TRBJ2-1, is GAGVSQTPSNKVTEKGKYVELRCDPISGHTALYWYRQSLGQGPEFLIYFQGTGAADDSGLPNDRFFAVRPEGSVSTLKIQRTERGDSAVYLCASSLAGSSYNEQFFGPGTRLTVL.

The chain carries TRBV7-9 and TRBJ1-1, with D possibly being TRBD1 (6 bases). Trimming took 6 bases from V and 4 from J, leaving 12 bases between them. Germline V gene lookup returns CDR1 SEHNR and CDR2 FQNEAQ (reference sequence). The CDR3 contains 13 residues. CDR3 protein: CASSRQVGTEAFF. CDR3 DNA: TGTGCCAGCAGTCGACAGGTCGGCACTGAAGCTTTCTTT.

The chain recombines TRBV7-2 with TRBJ2-2; tentative D call: TRBD1 (7 bases). V dropped 5 bases and J dropped 0 bases, with 16 bases sitting between them. The CDR3 runs to 17 residues. Germline loops: CDR1 SGHTA, CDR2 FQGNSA. DNA of the CDR3: TGTGCCAGCAGCCAGCCCGCGGGACAGACGAACACCGGGGAGCTGTTTTTT. Its protein is CASSQPAGQTNTGELFF.

The chain is built from TRBV19 and TRBJ1-2; D uncertain. CDR1 is LNHDA and CDR2 is SQIVND in the germline V gene (reference sequence). The CDR3 length is 14 residues. Trimming stripped 7 bases from V and 3 bases from J, with 15 bases between. CDR3 coding DNA: TGTGCCAGTACCCCACTACGTAGCCACTATGGCTACACCTTC. Encoded protein: CASTPLRSHYGYTF.